The sequence of this T cell receptor beta chain was determined in a study of identical twins. TCRdb ran MiXCR on the 5' RACE reads and lists one entry per CDR3 protein. Here the sample spans fewer than 650,000 distinct CDR3 sequences, 9.6% being singletons. The V end was cut by 7 bases, the J end by 2 bases, with 7 bases between. Germline CDR1 reads MNHEY; CDR2 reads SMNVEV (reference sequence). The CDR3 consists of 12 residues. These data also featured in a second study, about yellow fever vaccine responses in identical twins.

The clonotype was recovered from a woman aged 18-29 years in good health. Specimen: PBMCs. The chain carries TRBV27 and TRBJ2-3; the D is unclear. The CDR3 nucleotides are TGTGCCAGCACCTTCCCCACAGATACGCAGTATTTT. It specifies CASTFPTDTQYF.